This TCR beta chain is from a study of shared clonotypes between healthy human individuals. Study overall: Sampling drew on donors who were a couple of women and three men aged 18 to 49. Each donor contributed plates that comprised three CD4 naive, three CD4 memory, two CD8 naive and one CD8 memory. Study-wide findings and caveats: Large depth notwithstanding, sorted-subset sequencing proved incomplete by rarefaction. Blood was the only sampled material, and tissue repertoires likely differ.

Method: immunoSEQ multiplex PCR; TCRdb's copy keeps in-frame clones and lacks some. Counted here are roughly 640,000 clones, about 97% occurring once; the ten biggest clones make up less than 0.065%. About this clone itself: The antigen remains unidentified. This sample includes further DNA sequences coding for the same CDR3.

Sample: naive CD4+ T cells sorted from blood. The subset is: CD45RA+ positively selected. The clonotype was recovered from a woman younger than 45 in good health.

This CDR3 is CASSRTGTGETQYF. The DNA for the CDR3 is TGCGCCAGCAGCCGCACAGGTACCGGAGAGACCCAGTACTTC. This chain joins TRBV5-1 and TRBJ2-5; D possibly corresponds to TRBD1 (5 bases). Germline V lookup: CDR1 SGHRS, CDR2 YFSETQ. Trimming shortened V by 4 bases and J by 4 bases, and 14 bases separated the two germline ends. The CDR3 length is 14 residues. Based on the CDR3 plus reference TRBV5-1 and TRBJ2-5, the full variable domain is KAGVTQTPRYLIKTRGQQVTLSCSPISGHRSVSWYQQTPGQGLQFLFEYFSETQRNKGNFPGRFSGRQFSNSRSEMNVSTLELGDSALYLCASSRTGTGETQYFGPGTRLLVL.